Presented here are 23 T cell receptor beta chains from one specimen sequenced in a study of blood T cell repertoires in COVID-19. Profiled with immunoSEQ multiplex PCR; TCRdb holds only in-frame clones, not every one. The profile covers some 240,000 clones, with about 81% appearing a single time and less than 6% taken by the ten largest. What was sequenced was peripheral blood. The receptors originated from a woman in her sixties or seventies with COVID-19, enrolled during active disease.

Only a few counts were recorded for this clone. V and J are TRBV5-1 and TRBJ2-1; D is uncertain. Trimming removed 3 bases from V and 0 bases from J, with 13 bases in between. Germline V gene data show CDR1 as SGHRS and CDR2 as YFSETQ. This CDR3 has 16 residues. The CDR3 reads CASSSSQVSSYNEQFF. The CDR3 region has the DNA TGCGCCAGCAGCTCGTCCCAGGTTAGCTCCTACAATGAGCAGTTCTTC. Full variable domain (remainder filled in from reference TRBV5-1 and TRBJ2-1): KAGVTQTPRYLIKTRGQQVTLSCSPISGHRSVSWYQQTPGQGLQFLFEYFSETQRNKGNFPGRFSGRQFSNSRSEMNVSTLELGDSALYLCASSSSQVSSYNEQFFGPGTRLTVL.

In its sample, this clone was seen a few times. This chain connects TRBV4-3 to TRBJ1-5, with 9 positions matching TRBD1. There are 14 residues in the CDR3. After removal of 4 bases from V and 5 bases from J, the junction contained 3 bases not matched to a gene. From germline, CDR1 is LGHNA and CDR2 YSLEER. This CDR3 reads CASSLRQGDQPQHF. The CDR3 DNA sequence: TGCGCCAGCAGCCTGCGACAGGGGGATCAGCCCCAGCATTTT.

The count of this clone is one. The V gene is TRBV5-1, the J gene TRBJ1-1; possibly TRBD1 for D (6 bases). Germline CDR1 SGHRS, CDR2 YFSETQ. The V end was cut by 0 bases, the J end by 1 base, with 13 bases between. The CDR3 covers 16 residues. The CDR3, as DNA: TGCGCCAGCAGCTTGGAGACAGGAAGGGCGAACACTGAAGCTTTCTTT. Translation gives CASSLETGRANTEAFF.

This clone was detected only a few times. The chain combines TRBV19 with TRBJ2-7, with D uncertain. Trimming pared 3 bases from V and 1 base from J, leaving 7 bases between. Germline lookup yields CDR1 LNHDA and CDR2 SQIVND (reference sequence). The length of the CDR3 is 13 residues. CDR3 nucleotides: TGTGCCAGTAGTATGCGGAATTCCTACGAGCAGTACTTC. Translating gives CASSMRNSYEQYF.

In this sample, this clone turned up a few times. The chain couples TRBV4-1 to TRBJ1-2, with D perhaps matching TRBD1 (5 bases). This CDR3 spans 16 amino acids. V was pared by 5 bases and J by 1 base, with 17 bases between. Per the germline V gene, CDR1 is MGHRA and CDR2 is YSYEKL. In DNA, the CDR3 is TGCGCCAGCAGCAGACGTCCCGGGACTGATAACTATGGCTACACCTTC. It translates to CASSRRPGTDNYGYTF.

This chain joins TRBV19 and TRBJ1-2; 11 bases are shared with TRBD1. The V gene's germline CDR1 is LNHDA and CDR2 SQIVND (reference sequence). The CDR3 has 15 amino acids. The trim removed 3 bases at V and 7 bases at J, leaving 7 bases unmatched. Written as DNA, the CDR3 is TGTGCCAGTAGTATTGGTGGACAGGGGGCCCGTGGCTACACCTTC. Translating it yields CASSIGGQGARGYTF.

CDR3: CASSTGTSGFNEQFF. CDR3 sequence (DNA): TGTGCCAGCAGTACCGGGACTAGCGGGTTCAATGAGCAGTTCTTC. This sequence joins TRBV6-2 or TRBV6-3 and TRBJ2-1, with 12 positions matching TRBD2. This CDR3 has 15 residues. Looked up from germline, CDR1 is MNHEY and CDR2 is SVGEGT. The V segment lost 5 bases and the J segment 6 bases; nucleotides outside the gene matches: 5.

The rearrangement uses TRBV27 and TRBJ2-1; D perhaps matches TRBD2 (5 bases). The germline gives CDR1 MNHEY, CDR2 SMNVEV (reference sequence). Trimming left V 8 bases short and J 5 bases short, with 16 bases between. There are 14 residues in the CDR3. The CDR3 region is CASQFMTTHNEQFF. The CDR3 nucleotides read TGTGCCAGCCAGTTTATGACTACCCACAATGAGCAGTTCTTC.

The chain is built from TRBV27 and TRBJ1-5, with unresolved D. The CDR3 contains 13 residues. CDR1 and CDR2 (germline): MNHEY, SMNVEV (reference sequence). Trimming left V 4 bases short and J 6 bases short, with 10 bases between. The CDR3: CASSYHGSQPQHF. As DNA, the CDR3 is TGTGCCAGCAGTTATCATGGGAGTCAGCCCCAGCATTTT.

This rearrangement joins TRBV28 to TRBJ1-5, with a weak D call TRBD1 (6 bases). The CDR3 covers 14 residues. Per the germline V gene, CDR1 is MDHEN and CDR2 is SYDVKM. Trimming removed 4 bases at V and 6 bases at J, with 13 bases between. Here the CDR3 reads CASSSSGAFQPQHF. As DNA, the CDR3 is TGTGCCAGCAGTTCGTCAGGGGCCTTTCAGCCCCAGCATTTT.

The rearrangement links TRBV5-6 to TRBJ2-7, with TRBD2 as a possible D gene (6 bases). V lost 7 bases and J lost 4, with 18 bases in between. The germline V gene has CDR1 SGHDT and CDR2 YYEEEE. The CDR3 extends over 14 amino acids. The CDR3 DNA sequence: TGTGCCAGCTGGAGAGGGACTTCTATTTACGAGCAGTACTTC. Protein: CASWRGTSIYEQYF.

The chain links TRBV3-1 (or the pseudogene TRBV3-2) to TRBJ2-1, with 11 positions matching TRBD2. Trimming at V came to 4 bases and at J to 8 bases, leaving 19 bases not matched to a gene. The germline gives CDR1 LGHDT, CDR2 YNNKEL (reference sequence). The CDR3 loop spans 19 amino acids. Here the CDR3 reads CASSRRGGRIAGGPDEQFF. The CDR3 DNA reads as TGTGCCAGCAGCCGCCGTGGGGGGCGTATAGCGGGAGGGCCAGATGAGCAGTTCTTC.

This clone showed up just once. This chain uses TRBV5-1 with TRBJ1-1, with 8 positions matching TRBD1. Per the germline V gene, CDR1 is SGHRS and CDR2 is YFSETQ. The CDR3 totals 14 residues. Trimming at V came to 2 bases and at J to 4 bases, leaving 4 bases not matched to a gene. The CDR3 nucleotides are TGCGCCAGCAGCTTACCTACAGGGGGCACTGAAGCTTTCTTT. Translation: CASSLPTGGTEAFF.

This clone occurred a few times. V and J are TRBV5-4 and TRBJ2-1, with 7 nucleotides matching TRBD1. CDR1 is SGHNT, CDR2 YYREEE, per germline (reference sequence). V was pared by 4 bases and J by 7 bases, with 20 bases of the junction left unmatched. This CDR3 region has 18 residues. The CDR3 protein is CASSPPPRQGRGSNEQFF. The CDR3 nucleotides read TGTGCCAGCAGCCCCCCCCCAAGACAGGGAAGGGGCTCGAATGAGCAGTTCTTC. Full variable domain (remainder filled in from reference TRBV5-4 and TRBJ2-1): ETGVTQSPTHLIKTRGQQVTLRCSSQSGHNTVSWYQQALGQGPQFIFQYYREEENGRGNFPPRFSGLQFPNYSSELNVNALELDDSALYLCASSPPPRQGRGSNEQFFGPGTRLTVL.

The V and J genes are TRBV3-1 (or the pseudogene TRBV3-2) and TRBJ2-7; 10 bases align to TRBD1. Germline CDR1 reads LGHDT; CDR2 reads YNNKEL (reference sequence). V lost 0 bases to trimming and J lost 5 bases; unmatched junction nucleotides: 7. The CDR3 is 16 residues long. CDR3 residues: CASSQDLRTGGDEQYF. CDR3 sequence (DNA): TGTGCCAGCAGCCAAGATCTTAGGACAGGGGGAGACGAGCAGTACTTC.

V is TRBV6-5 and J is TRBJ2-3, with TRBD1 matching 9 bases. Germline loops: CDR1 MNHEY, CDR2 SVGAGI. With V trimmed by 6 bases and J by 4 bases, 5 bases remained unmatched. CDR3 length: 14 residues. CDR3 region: CASRDRGRADTQYF. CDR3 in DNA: TGTGCCAGCAGAGACAGGGGGAGGGCAGATACGCAGTATTTT.

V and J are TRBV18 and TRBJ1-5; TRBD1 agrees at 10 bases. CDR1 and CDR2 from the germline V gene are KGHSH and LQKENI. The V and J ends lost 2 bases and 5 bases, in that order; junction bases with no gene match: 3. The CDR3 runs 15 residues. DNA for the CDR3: TGTGCCAGCTCACCAGGGACAGGGGAACATCAGCCCCAGCATTTT. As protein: CASSPGTGEHQPQHF.

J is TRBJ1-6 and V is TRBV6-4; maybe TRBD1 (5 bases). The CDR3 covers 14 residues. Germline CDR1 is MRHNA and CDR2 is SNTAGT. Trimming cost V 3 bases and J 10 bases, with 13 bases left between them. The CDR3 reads CASSEAPEGSPLHF. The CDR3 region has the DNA TGTGCCAGCAGTGAGGCCCCGGAGGGGTCACCCCTCCACTTT.

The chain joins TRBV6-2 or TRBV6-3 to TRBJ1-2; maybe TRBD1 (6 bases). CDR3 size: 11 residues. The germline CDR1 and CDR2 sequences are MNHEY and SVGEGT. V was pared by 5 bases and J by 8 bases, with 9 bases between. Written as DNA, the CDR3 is TGTGCCAGCAGTACAGGGTACGGCTACACCTTC. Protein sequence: CASSTGYGYTF.

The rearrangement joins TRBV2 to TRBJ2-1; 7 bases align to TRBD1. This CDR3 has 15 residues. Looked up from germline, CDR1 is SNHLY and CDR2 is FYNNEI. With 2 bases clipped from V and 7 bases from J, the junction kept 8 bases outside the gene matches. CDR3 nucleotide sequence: TGTGCCAGCAGTGAAAACCCAGGGACAGTTAATGAGCAGTTCTTC. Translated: CASSENPGTVNEQFF. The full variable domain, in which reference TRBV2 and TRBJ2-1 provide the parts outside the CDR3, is EPEVTQTPSHQVTQMGQEVILRCVPISNHLYFYWYRQILGQKVEFLVSFYNNEISEKSEIFDDQFSVERPDGSNFTLKIRSTKLEDSAMYFCASSENPGTVNEQFFGPGTRLTVL.

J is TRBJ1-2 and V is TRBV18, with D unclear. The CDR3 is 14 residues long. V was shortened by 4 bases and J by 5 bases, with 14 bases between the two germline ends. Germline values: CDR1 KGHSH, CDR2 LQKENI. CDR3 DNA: TGTGCCAGCTCACTAGGGAGACCGGAATATGGCTACACCTTC. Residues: CASSLGRPEYGYTF.

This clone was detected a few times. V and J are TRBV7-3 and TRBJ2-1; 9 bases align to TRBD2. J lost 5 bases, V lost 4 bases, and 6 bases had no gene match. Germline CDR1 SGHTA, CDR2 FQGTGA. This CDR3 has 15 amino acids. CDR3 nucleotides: TGTGCCAGCAGCTCGAGCGGGAGGTCCCACAATGAGCAGTTCTTC. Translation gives CASSSSGRSHNEQFF.

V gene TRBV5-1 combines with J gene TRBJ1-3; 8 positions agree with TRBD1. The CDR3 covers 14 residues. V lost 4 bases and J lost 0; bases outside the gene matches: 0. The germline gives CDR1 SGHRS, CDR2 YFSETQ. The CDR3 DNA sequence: TGCGCCAGCAGCACAGGGGGCTCTGGAAACACCATATATTTT. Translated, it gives CASSTGGSGNTIYF.